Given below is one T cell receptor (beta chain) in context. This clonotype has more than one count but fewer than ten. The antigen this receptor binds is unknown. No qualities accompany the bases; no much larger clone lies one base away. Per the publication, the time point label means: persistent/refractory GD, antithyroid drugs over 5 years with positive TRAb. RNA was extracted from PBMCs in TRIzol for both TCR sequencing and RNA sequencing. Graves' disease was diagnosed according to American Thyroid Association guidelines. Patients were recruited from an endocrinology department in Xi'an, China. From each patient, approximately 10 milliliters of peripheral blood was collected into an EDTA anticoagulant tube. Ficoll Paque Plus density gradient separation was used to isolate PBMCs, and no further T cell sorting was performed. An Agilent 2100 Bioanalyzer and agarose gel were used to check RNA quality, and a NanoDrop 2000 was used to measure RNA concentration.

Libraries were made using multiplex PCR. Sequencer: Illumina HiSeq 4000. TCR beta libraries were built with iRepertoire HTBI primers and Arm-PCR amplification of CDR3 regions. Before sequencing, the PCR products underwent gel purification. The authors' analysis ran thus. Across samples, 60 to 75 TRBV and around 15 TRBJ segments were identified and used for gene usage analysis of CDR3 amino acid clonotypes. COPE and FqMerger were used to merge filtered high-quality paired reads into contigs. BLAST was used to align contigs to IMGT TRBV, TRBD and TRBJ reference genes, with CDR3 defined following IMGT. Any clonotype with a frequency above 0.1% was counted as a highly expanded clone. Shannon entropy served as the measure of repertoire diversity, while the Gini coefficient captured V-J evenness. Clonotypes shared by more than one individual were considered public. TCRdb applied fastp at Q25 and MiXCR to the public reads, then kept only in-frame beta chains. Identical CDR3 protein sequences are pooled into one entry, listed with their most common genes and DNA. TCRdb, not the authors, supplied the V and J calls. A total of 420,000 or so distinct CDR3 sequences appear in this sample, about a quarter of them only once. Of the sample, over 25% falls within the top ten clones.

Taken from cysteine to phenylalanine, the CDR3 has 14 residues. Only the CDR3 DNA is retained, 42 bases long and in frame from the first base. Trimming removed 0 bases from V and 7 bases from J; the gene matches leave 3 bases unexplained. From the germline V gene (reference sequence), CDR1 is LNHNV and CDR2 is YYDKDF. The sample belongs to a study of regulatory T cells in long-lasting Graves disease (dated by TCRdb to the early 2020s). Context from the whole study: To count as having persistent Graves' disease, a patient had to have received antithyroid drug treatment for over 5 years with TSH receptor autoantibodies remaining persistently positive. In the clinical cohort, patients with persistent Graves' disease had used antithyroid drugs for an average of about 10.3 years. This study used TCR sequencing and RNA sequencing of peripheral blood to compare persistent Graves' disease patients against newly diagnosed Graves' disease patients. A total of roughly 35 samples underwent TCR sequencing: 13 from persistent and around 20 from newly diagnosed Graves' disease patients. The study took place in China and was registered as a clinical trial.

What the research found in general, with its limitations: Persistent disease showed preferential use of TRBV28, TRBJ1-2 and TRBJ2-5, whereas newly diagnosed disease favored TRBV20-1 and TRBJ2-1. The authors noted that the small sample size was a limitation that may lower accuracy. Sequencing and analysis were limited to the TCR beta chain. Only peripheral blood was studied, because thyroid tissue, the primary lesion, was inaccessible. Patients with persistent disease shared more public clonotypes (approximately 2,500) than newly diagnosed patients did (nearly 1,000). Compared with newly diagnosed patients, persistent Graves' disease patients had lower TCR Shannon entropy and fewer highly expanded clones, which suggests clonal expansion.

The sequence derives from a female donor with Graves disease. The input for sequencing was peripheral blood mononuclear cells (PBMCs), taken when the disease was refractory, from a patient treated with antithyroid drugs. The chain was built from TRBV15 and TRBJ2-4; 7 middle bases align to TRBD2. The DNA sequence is TGTGCCACCAGCAGAGATCTCGGGGGGAACATTCAGTACTTC. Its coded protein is CATSRDLGGNIQYF.